The 30 T cell receptor beta chains below come from one sample, sequenced in a study of CD8 T cells in ankylosing spondylitis. Study-wide points: A motif in TCR beta, a set of roughly 8 highly homologous variants, appeared characteristic of ankylosing spondylitis blood.

These receptors lack a known antigen. TCRdb itself ran the 5' RACE reads through MiXCR, one entry per CDR3 protein. The sample lists a few hundred thousand distinct CDR3 sequences, around 22% occurring once. What was sequenced was blood, either unsorted or a sorted T cell fraction (not recorded which). These receptors were collected from a male donor with ankylosing spondylitis.

Written as DNA, the CDR3 is TGTGCCAGCAGCTTAGGACTAGCGGGGGCCACGAGGGGGACCCAGTACTTC. It yields the protein CASSLGLAGATRGTQYF. The chain employs TRBV11-2 and TRBJ2-5; 12 nucleotides align to TRBD2. Germline V gene data show CDR1 as SGHAT and CDR2 as FQNNGV. V was clipped by 1 base and J by 7 bases; unmatched bases: 10. The CDR3 is 17 amino acids.

This clonotype was counted many times. The DNA of the CDR3 is TGCGCCAGCAGCCTGGCGGGGGGCAGCTATGGCTACACCTTC. This gives the protein CASSLAGGSYGYTF. The rearrangement links TRBV5-1 to TRBJ1-2; TRBD1 might be the D (6 bases). The CDR3 is 14 amino acids. V was shortened by 4 bases and J by 4 bases, with 14 bases between the two germline ends. Germline V gene lookup returns CDR1 SGHRS and CDR2 YFSETQ.

A few counts support this clonotype. V gene TRBV7-2 combines with J gene TRBJ1-5, with D possibly TRBD1 on 5 matching bases. This CDR3 region has 14 residues. V was clipped by 1 base and J by 5 bases, with 9 bases between them. Looked up from germline, CDR1 is SGHTA and CDR2 is FQGNSA. The CDR3: CASSLVGTDQPQHF. The CDR3 DNA reads TGTGCCAGCAGCTTAGTAGGGACTGATCAGCCCCAGCATTTT.

The chain recombines TRBV10-2 with TRBJ2-7; tentatively, D is TRBD2 (5 bases). V lost 2 bases and J lost 2, with 10 bases in between. This CDR3 is built from 14 residues. Germline CDR1 reads WSHSY; CDR2 reads SAAADI. DNA of the CDR3: TGCGCCAGCAGTGAGCGGGGTGGGCCCTACGAGCAGTACTTC. Translation: CASSERGGPYEQYF.

This clonotype was found many times. The rearrangement joins TRBV7-3 to TRBJ2-7; tentative D call: TRBD2 (6 bases). CDR1 and CDR2 (germline): SGHTA, FQGTGA. The V and J ends lost 3 bases and 6 bases respectively, with 12 bases between them. The CDR3 runs to 13 residues. In DNA, the CDR3 is TGTGCCAGCAGCTTCTCGCCGGAGGGCGAGCAGTACTTC. Its translation is CASSFSPEGEQYF.

This clonotype was observed a few times. The chain recombines TRBV19 with TRBJ2-3; unclear D gene. This CDR3 region has 13 residues. The germline V and J ends were trimmed by 3 bases and 1 base, with 5 bases remaining between them. Germline V gene data show CDR1 as LNHDA and CDR2 as SQIVND (reference sequence). The chain's CDR3 is CASSMSGTDTQYF. The CDR3 region has the DNA TGTGCCAGTAGTATGAGCGGCACAGATACGCAGTATTTT.

The rearrangement uses TRBV5-1 and TRBJ2-7; D may be TRBD1 (5 bases). Germline CDR1 and CDR2: SGHRS and YFSETQ. CDR3 length: 15 amino acids. Trimming shortened V by 0 bases and J by 3 bases, and 13 bases separated the two germline ends. The DNA for the CDR3 is TGCGCCAGCAGCTTGGGCGGACACGGCGTCTACGAGCAGTACTTC. Translation gives CASSLGGHGVYEQYF. The entire variable domain, with the rest obtained from reference TRBV5-1 and TRBJ2-7, is as follows: KAGVTQTPRYLIKTRGQQVTLSCSPISGHRSVSWYQQTPGQGLQFLFEYFSETQRNKGNFPGRFSGRQFSNSRSEMNVSTLELGDSALYLCASSLGGHGVYEQYFGPGTRLTVT.

The chain employs TRBV12-3 or TRBV12-4 and TRBJ2-5; 9 bases match TRBD2. The CDR3 is 15 residues long. The junction had 9 bases not matched to a gene; V was cut back by 5 bases and J by 5 bases. CDR3 DNA sequence: TGTGCCAGCAGTCTCAGCGGGAGCGGGGGGGAGACCCAGTACTTC. Residues: CASSLSGSGGETQYF.

This clonotype was seen more than once but under ten times. V and J are TRBV4-1 and TRBJ1-5; the match to TRBD1 covers 8 bases. J was trimmed by 6 bases and V by 3 bases; bases with no gene match: 7. CDR1 MGHRA and CDR2 YSYEKL come from the germline V gene. The CDR3 consists of 15 residues. As DNA, the CDR3 is TGCGCCAGCAGCCATGCAGGACAGGGTACTCAGCCCCAGCATTTT. Its translation: CASSHAGQGTQPQHF.

This clonotype was detected only a few times. The chain links TRBV20-1 to TRBJ2-2, with TRBD2 matching 9 bases. This CDR3 has 16 amino acids. J was trimmed by 7 bases and V by 1 base; bases with no gene match: 10. From germline, CDR1 is DFQATT and CDR2 SNEGSKA (reference sequence). This CDR3 reads CSARVRLADSYGELFF. As DNA, the CDR3 is TGCAGTGCTAGAGTAAGACTAGCGGACAGCTACGGGGAGCTGTTTTTT.

The CDR3 sequence is CASMYPGSPVGNEQFF. The CDR3, as DNA: TGTGCCAGCATGTACCCGGGCTCACCGGTAGGCAATGAGCAGTTCTTC. The chain combines TRBV28 with TRBJ2-1, with D unresolved. Trimming took off 7 bases at V and 6 bases at J, with 22 bases between the two ends. Germline loops: CDR1 MDHEN, CDR2 SYDVKM. The CDR3 totals 16 residues.

J is TRBJ2-2 and V is TRBV11-2, with D tentatively TRBD2 (5 bases). There are 19 residues in the CDR3. Germline V gene sequence: CDR1 SGHAT, CDR2 FQNNGV. The V end was cut by 3 bases, the J end by 1 base, with 21 bases between. The CDR3 bases are TGTGCCAGCAGCTTGCAAGTCCTTCTAAGCGGAAAGAACACCGGGGAGCTGTTTTTT. It is translated as CASSLQVLLSGKNTGELFF.

The table lists this clonotype with a count of one. In DNA form, the CDR3 reads TGTGCCAGCTCACCACCGACAGGGCCTCTGTACGAGCAGTACTTC. Its protein product is CASSPPTGPLYEQYF. The rearrangement uses TRBV18 and TRBJ2-7, with TRBD1 identical over 7 bases. Losses at the gene ends were 0 bases for V and 4 bases for J; bases not matched to a gene: 6. This CDR3 is 15 amino acids long. Germline CDR1 and CDR2: KGHSH and LQKENI.

The chain carries TRBV5-6 and TRBJ1-2, with D unresolved. This CDR3 has 13 residues. Trimming removed 1 base from V and 5 bases from J, with 9 bases in between. Germline V CDR1 and CDR2: SGHDT, YYEEEE. CDR3 coding DNA: TGTGCCAGCAGCTTGTTACGGACGTATGGCTACACCTTC. It encodes CASSLLRTYGYTF.

This clonotype turned up a few times. This chain links TRBV29-1 with TRBJ2-7; 8 positions agree with TRBD2. The germline CDR1 and CDR2 sequences are SQVTM and ANQGSEA. The CDR3 totals 14 residues. With 4 bases clipped from V and 5 bases from J, the junction kept 10 bases outside the gene matches. The CDR3 is CSVVYAGLANEQYF. As DNA, the CDR3 is TGCAGCGTTGTGTACGCCGGACTAGCCAACGAGCAGTACTTC.

This clonotype came up a few times. The chain combines TRBV15 with TRBJ2-7; 7 nucleotides agree with TRBD2. The V gene's germline CDR1 is LNHNV and CDR2 YYDKDF (reference sequence). The CDR3 consists of 15 residues. The V and J ends lost 4 bases and 3 bases, in that order; junction bases with no gene match: 9. CDR3 nucleotide sequence: TGTGCCACCAGCACAACTAAGCGGGGCAGCTACGAGCAGTACTTC. It codes for CATSTTKRGSYEQYF.

The chain carries TRBV28 and TRBJ2-2; the D call may be TRBD1 or TRBD2 (5 bases each). The CDR3 has 16 amino acids. Germline V gives CDR1 MDHEN, CDR2 SYDVKM. Trimming took off 6 bases at V and 6 bases at J, with 20 bases between the two ends. This CDR3 reads CASSRPGTGLAGELFF. CDR3 in DNA: TGTGCCAGCAGCAGACCCGGGACCGGGCTGGCCGGGGAGCTGTTTTTT.

The genes are TRBV6-1 and TRBJ1-5; the match to TRBD1 covers 8 bases. The CDR3 runs to 12 residues. Trimming at V came to 10 bases and at J to 7 bases, leaving 6 bases not matched to a gene. The germline CDR1 and CDR2 sequences are MNHNS and SASEGT. The CDR3 sequence is CANGQGEQPQHF. CDR3 DNA sequence: TGTGCCAATGGACAGGGAGAACAGCCCCAGCATTTT.

The chain links TRBV29-1 to TRBJ1-3; D is unclear. Trimming cost V 0 bases and J 3 bases, with 12 bases left between them. CDR1 is SQVTM and CDR2 is ANQGSEA in the germline V gene. This CDR3 is 15 amino acids long. CDR3 amino acids: CSVEDPYRGGNTIYF. In DNA form, the CDR3 reads TGCAGCGTTGAAGATCCATACAGAGGTGGAAACACCATATATTTT.

This clonotype was counted a few times. The rearrangement uses TRBV3-1 and TRBJ2-3, with TRBD2 identical over 12 bases. V was pared by 0 bases and J by 5 bases, with 3 bases of the junction left unmatched. This CDR3 is built from 16 residues. Germline V gene lookup returns CDR1 LGHDT and CDR2 YNNKEL (reference sequence). In DNA, the CDR3 is TGTGCCAGCAGCCAAGAGACTAGCGGGAGATTAGATACGCAGTATTTT. Encoded protein: CASSQETSGRLDTQYF.

This clonotype was seen a handful of times. The chain joins TRBV5-1 to TRBJ2-7; the match to TRBD2 covers 10 bases. CDR3 length: 18 amino acids. J lost 2 bases, V lost 0 bases, and 11 bases had no gene match. The V gene's germline CDR1 is SGHRS and CDR2 YFSETQ. CDR3 coding DNA: TGCGCCAGCAGCTTGGCCGGGGTAGCGGGAGGACCAACCTACGAGCAGTACTTC. This gives the protein CASSLAGVAGGPTYEQYF.

This clonotype was detected only a few times. CDR3 loop: CASSQDTVSYNEQFF. The DNA for the CDR3 is TGTGCCAGCAGCCAAGATACAGTTTCCTACAATGAGCAGTTCTTC. The chain employs TRBV3-1 and TRBJ2-1, with D hard to call. V dropped 0 bases and J dropped 1 base, with 7 bases sitting between them. CDR3 size: 15 residues. The germline V gene has CDR1 LGHDT and CDR2 YNNKEL (reference sequence).

The chain carries TRBV15 and TRBJ1-5; D possibly corresponds to TRBD1 (5 bases). The CDR3 runs to 14 residues. Germline V CDR1 and CDR2: LNHNV, YYDKDF (reference sequence). V was pared by 2 bases and J by 10 bases, with 15 bases between. CDR3 coding DNA: TGTGCCACCAGCAGACCAGTCGAGGGGTCCCCCCAGCATTTT. Translation: CATSRPVEGSPQHF.

The V and J genes are TRBV2 and TRBJ1-5; D ambiguous. V was cut by 4 bases and J by 0 bases, with 7 bases left in between. CDR3 length: 14 residues. CDR1 is SNHLY, CDR2 FYNNEI, per germline. The CDR3 coding sequence is TGTGCCAGCAGTGGAGTCCGTAGCAATCAGCCCCAGCATTTT. Amino acid sequence: CASSGVRSNQPQHF.

This clonotype was observed a handful of times. The rearrangement links TRBV6-1 to TRBJ2-6; D gene unclear. The V and J ends lost 10 bases and 2 bases respectively, with 9 bases between them. The CDR3 extends over 13 amino acids. Germline CDR1 is MNHNS and CDR2 is SASEGT. CDR3 amino acids: CATQVPGANVLTF. CDR3 nucleotide sequence: TGTGCCACCCAGGTCCCTGGGGCCAACGTCCTGACTTTC.

This clonotype was counted a few times. This chain connects TRBV15 to TRBJ2-1; tentatively, D is TRBD1 or TRBD2 (5 bases each). V shed 1 base and J shed 2 bases, with 6 bases lying between them. Germline values: CDR1 LNHNV, CDR2 YYDKDF (reference sequence). The CDR3 sequence is 14 residues long. CDR3: CATSRAGPYNEQFF. In nucleotides, the CDR3 is TGTGCCACCAGCAGAGCGGGGCCCTACAATGAGCAGTTCTTC.

The J gene is TRBJ1-1, the V gene TRBV12-3 or TRBV12-4; perhaps TRBD1 as D (6 bases). This CDR3 is 14 amino acids long. With 6 bases removed from V and 4 bases from J, the gap between germline ends came to 15 bases. DNA for the CDR3: TGTGCCAGCAGAGCGGACAGTTCAGGCACTGAAGCTTTCTTT. Its translation: CASRADSSGTEAFF.

The genes are TRBV5-1 and TRBJ2-1; 12 bases line up with TRBD2. Trimming cost V 3 bases and J 8 bases; bases outside gene matches: 6. CDR3 length equals 15 residues. Germline-derived CDR1 and CDR2 are SGHRS and YFSETQ. For the CDR3, the DNA is TGCGCCAGCAGCTCGGGACTAGCGGGCAGTGATGAGCAGTTCTTC. Translating gives CASSSGLAGSDEQFF.

This clonotype has a handful of counts. The chain combines TRBV7-6 with TRBJ2-5; a possible D gene is TRBD1 (6 bases). CDR1 and CDR2 from the germline V gene are SGHVS and FNYEAQ. V lost 1 base to trimming and J lost 5 bases, with 14 bases between them. The CDR3 is 15 residues long. This CDR3 is CASSLEGQGTETQYF. The DNA of the CDR3 is TGTGCCAGCAGCTTAGAGGGACAAGGGACGGAGACCCAGTACTTC.

The chain carries TRBV6-5 and TRBJ1-3; D is unclear. The CDR3 loop spans 14 amino acids. CDR1 MNHEY and CDR2 SVGAGI come from the germline V gene. Between the trimmed V and J ends, which lost 2 bases and 0 bases, there was a span of 5 bases. CDR3 sequence (DNA): TGTGCCAGCAGTTACCGCCACTCTGGAAACACCATATATTTT. It codes for CASSYRHSGNTIYF.